The rows below give T cell receptor beta chains drawn from one sample of a study of PD-L1 blockade in urothelial cancer. Assay: immunoSEQ multiplex PCR; the TCRdb copy retains only in-frame clones and omits some. The sample has about 51,000 clones, approximately 83% seen once; the top ten hold roughly 17%. The sequencing used PBMCs, collected around atezolizumab (anti-PD-L1) treatment. The source is a man between 60 and 75 years old with urothelial cancer. CDR3s include the opening cysteine and the closing phenylalanine or tryptophan. Each record gives: D gene, V gene, J gene, clone size, CDR3 protein, CDR3 DNA. D genes are given only for firm matches. Clone size is given for some rows only: seen once, a few or many times, or a class if the clone is expanded.

NA,TRBV19,TRBJ2-6,NA,CASSVSPLSGANVLTF,TGTGCCAGTAGTGTGAGTCCTCTCTCTGGGGCCAACGTCCTGACTTTC
TRBD1,TRBV27,TRBJ2-3,once,CASSFGQAQDTQYF,TGTGCCAGCAGTTTTGGACAGGCCCAAGATACGCAGTATTTT
TRBD1,TRBV29-1,TRBJ1-5,once,CSVSGTGIGNQPQHF,TGCAGCGTATCCGGGACAGGGATCGGCAATCAGCCCCAGCATTTT
NA,TRBV18,TRBJ1-2,NA,CASSPTREMGGYTF,TGTGCCAGCTCACCAACTAGGGAGATGGGTGGCTACACCTTC
NA,TRBV5-8,TRBJ1-2,NA,CASSLGRRYGYTF,TGTGCCAGCAGCTTGGGGCGGCGCTATGGCTACACCTTC
TRBD1,TRBV25-1,TRBJ1-1,NA,CASSPWTGGFTEAFF,TGTGCCAGCAGTCCTTGGACAGGGGGCTTCACTGAAGCTTTCTTT
NA,TRBV20-1,TRBJ2-1,once,CSARGRNEQFF,TGCAGTGCTCGAGGGAGGAATGAGCAGTTCTTC
NA,TRBV2,TRBJ2-2,NA,CASTGNTGELFF,TGTGCCAGCACGGGGAACACCGGGGAGCTGTTTTTT
TRBD2,TRBV2,TRBJ2-2,few,CASSVFGGGTGELFF,TGTGCCAGCAGTGTGTTCGGGGGGGGCACCGGGGAGCTGTTTTTT
NA,TRBV7-9,TRBJ2-3,few,CASGGLDEVARKYF,TGTGCCAGCGGGGGACTGGACGAAGTAGCGAGGAAGTATTTT
NA,TRBV6-5,TRBJ1-2,NA,CASGGFGGYTF,TGTGCCTCCGGGGGGTTTGGTGGCTACACCTTC
NA,TRBV19,TRBJ1-1,NA,CASSIRGNTEAFF,TGTGCCAGTAGTATAAGGGGAAACACTGAAGCTTTCTTT
TRBD1,TRBV19,TRBJ1-2,NA,CASSPPDRSYGYTF,TGTGCCAGTAGTCCCCCGGACAGGAGCTATGGCTACACCTTC
TRBD2,TRBV7-8,TRBJ2-3,NA,CASSSTSGRLDTQYF,TGTGCCAGCAGCTCAACTAGCGGGAGGCTCGATACGCAGTATTTT
NA,TRBV7-6,TRBJ1-2,NA,CASSLVQVDSYTF,TGTGCCAGCAGCTTAGTTCAGGTGGACAGCTACACCTTC
NA,TRBV15,TRBJ1-5,NA,CATSRDGGGGQPQHF,TGTGCCACCAGCAGAGATGGAGGGGGGGGTCAGCCCCAGCATTTT
TRBD1,TRBV28,TRBJ1-5,NA,CASRAGGRQPQHF,TGTGCCAGCAGAGCAGGGGGCAGGCAGCCCCAGCATTTT
TRBD2,TRBV2,TRBJ2-2,few,CASSEPRAGITGELFF,TGTGCCAGCAGTGAACCCAGAGCGGGGATCACCGGGGAGCTGTTTTTT
TRBD2,TRBV5-1,TRBJ2-4,NA,CASSSSAGVDIQYF,TGCGCCAGCAGCTCCTCAGCGGGAGTGGATATTCAGTACTTC
NA,TRBV5-6,TRBJ1-1,NA,CASSGPSGVYNTEAFF,TGTGCCAGCAGCGGGCCTTCGGGGGTATATAACACTGAAGCTTTCTTT
NA,TRBV6-1,TRBJ2-2,NA,CASSATSPTGELFF,TGTGCCAGCAGTGCAACTAGCCCCACCGGGGAGCTGTTTTTT